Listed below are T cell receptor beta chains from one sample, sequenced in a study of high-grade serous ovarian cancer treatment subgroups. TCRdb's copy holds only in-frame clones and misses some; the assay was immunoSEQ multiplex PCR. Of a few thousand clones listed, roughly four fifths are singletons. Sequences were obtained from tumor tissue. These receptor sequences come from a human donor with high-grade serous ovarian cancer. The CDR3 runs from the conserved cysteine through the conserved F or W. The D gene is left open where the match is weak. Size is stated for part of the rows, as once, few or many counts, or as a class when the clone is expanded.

CSVLEYGTPANYGYTF	TGCAGCGTTTTGGAGTACGGGACACCAGCTAACTATGGCTACACCTTC	.	.	TRBV29-1	TRBJ1-2
CASSEYGDTQYF	TGTGCCAGCAGTGAATATGGAGATACGCAGTATTTT	.	.	TRBV2	TRBJ2-3
CASSKRQNTNTGELFF	TGTGCCAGCAGTAAAAGACAGAATACGAACACCGGGGAGCTGTTTTTT	.	.	TRBV7-9	TRBJ2-2
CASSVTSFHGNEQFF	TGTGCCAGCAGCGTTACTAGTTTCCATGGCAATGAGCAGTTCTTC	.	.	TRBV9	TRBJ2-1
CASSLRGQTRRNTGELFF	TGTGCCAGCAGCTTGAGGGGGCAGACCCGAAGGAACACCGGGGAGCTGTTTTTT	TRBD1	.	TRBV11-2	TRBJ2-2
CASSPRVGTNTEAFF	TGTGCCAGCAGCCCCCGGGTCGGGACAAACACTGAAGCTTTCTTT	.	.	TRBV5-5	TRBJ1-1
CASSLDLWYRPQETQYF	TGTGCCAGCAGCTTAGATCTTTGGTACAGACCCCAAGAGACCCAGTACTTC	.	.	TRBV7-4	TRBJ2-5
CASSLADARGYTF	TGTGCCAGCAGCTTGGCAGACGCGAGGGGCTACACCTTC	.	.	TRBV5-4	TRBJ1-2
CSAGTSSDEQFF	TGCAGCGCCGGGACTAGCAGCGATGAGCAGTTCTTC	TRBD2	once	TRBV29-1	TRBJ2-1
CASSTYSGKETQYF	TGTGCCAGCAGCACTTATAGCGGAAAAGAGACCCAGTACTTC	.	.	TRBV21-1	TRBJ2-5
CASNQGSTGANVLTF	TGTGCCAGTAATCAGGGTTCCACTGGGGCCAACGTCCTGACTTTC	.	.	TRBV19	TRBJ2-6
CASSSIIQRTSGYTF	TGTGCCAGCAGCTCCATTATACAAAGGACAAGCGGCTACACCTTC	.	.	TRBV5-4	TRBJ1-2
CASSAGQGETEAFF	TGTGCCAGCTCTGCCGGACAGGGTGAAACTGAAGCTTTCTTT	TRBD1	.	TRBV18	TRBJ1-1
CSLGQGAAAFF	TGCAGTCTGGGACAGGGGGCGGCCGCTTTCTTT	TRBD1	.	TRBV20-1	TRBJ1-1
CASSFRGGHGTEAFF	TGTGCCAGCAGTTTTAGGGGGGGGCATGGCACTGAAGCTTTCTTT	.	.	TRBV27	TRBJ1-1
CASSIDLGVQDWGYTF	TGTGCCAGTAGTATAGATCTGGGGGTGCAGGATTGGGGCTACACCTTC	.	.	TRBV19	TRBJ1-2
CASSLASVNYGYTF	TGTGCCAGCAGCTTGGCCTCGGTCAACTATGGCTACACCTTC	.	.	TRBV5-5	TRBJ1-2
CASSHWDIPWTSGRAGETQYF	TGTGCCAGCAGCCATTGGGATATACCGTGGACTAGCGGGAGGGCGGGGGAGACCCAGTACTTC	.	.	TRBV21-1	TRBJ2-5
CASSFSLAGGTGELFF	TGTGCCAGCAGCTTTTCCCTAGCGGGAGGAACCGGGGAGCTGTTTTTT	TRBD2	.	TRBV5-5	TRBJ2-2
CASSQEDRAGNTIYF	TGCGCCAGCAGCCAAGAGGACAGGGCCGGAAACACCATATATTTT	TRBD1	few	TRBV4-1	TRBJ1-3
CSANSGYGYTF	TGCAGTGCTAACTCAGGGTATGGCTACACCTTC	.	few	TRBV20-1	TRBJ1-2
CASSFGPGQEGVNEKLFF	TGTGCCAGCAGCTTCGGACCGGGACAGGAGGGCGTTAACGAAAAACTGTTTTTT	TRBD1	.	TRBV5-4	TRBJ1-4
CASSVGVTSPLHF	TGTGCCAGCAGCGTGGGAGTTACTTCACCCCTCCACTTT	.	.	TRBV9	TRBJ1-6
CSVEEGGRGQPQHF	TGCAGCGTTGAAGAAGGGGGCCGGGGACAGCCCCAGCATTTT	TRBD1	large	TRBV29-1	TRBJ1-5
CASSARAASYNEQFF	TGTGCCAGCAGCGCCCGGGCGGCCTCCTACAATGAGCAGTTCTTC	.	.	TRBV25-1	TRBJ2-1
CASTPDNEQLF	TGCGCCAGCACACCCGACAATGAGCAGCTCTTC	.	.	TRBV10-2	TRBJ2-1
CSVAGLEFFSTGELFF	TGCAGCGTGGCGGGACTAGAATTCTTTAGCACCGGGGAGCTGTTTTTT	TRBD2	.	TRBV29-1	TRBJ2-2
CASSLGVTYEQYF	TGTGCCAGTAGCCTAGGCGTCACCTACGAGCAGTACTTC	.	.	TRBV19	TRBJ2-7
CASSYQGRGEQYF	TGTGCCAGCAGTTACCAAGGAAGGGGCGAGCAGTACTTC	.	.	TRBV6-5	TRBJ2-7
CASSQHHTSNQPQHF	TGTGCCAGCAGCCAACATCACACTAGCAATCAGCCCCAGCATTTT	.	medium-sized	TRBV4-2	TRBJ1-5
CATSLDQGQETQYF	TGTGCGACTAGCTTAGATCAGGGTCAAGAGACCCAGTACTTC	TRBD2	.	TRBV7-2	TRBJ2-5
CASSLASTEETQYF	TGCGCCAGCAGCTTGGCCTCGACAGAGGAGACCCAGTACTTC	.	.	TRBV5-1	TRBJ2-5
CASSIAGVTYNEQFF	TGTGCCAGTAGTATAGCGGGAGTGACCTACAATGAGCAGTTCTTC	.	.	TRBV19	TRBJ2-1
CASSLATQETQYF	TGTGCCAGCAGCTTAGCGACCCAAGAGACCCAGTACTTC	.	.	TRBV7-6	TRBJ2-5
CASSQPDLGRITDTQYF	TGTGCCAGCAGTCAACCAGACTTGGGTCGGATCACAGATACGCAGTATTTT	.	.	TRBV28	TRBJ2-3